This TCR beta chain came from a study of shared clonotypes between healthy human individuals. Study outcomes and limitations: Among non-shared clonotypes, generation probabilities were lower than among those shared by all four donors. Naive CD4 clonotypes overlapped across a few donors at approximately 5.3%.

For sorted subsets, approximately 0.2 ug DNA per replicate equaled roughly 29,000 T cell genomes. TCRdb's copy holds only in-frame clones and misses some; the assay was immunoSEQ multiplex PCR. The repertoire holds about 2.2 million clones, with 85% to 95% as singletons. As defined, naive CD8 cells were CD45RO-negative and positively selected for CCR7, with terminally differentiated effector memory CD45RA+ cells excluded. Adults of Caucasian background living in Nashville, Tennessee made up all donors. As concerns this clone: The antigen is unknown.

Trimming cost V 3 bases and J 6 bases, with 12 bases left between them. CDR3 length equals 13 residues. CDR1 is MDHEN and CDR2 is SYDVKM in the germline V gene. The clonotype was recovered from a man aged 18 to 30 in good health. Some clones in this sample may be carry-over from other donors' samples. Sequenced material: naive CD8+ T cells from PBMCs. This chain connects TRBV28 to TRBJ2-7; D remains ambiguous. The CDR3 region is CASSLPIRVEQYF. The CDR3 coding sequence is TGTGCCAGCAGTTTGCCTATCCGGGTCGAGCAGTACTTC.